A few counts support the clone carrying this TCR beta chain. Between the trimmed V and J ends, which lost 1 base and 4 bases, there was a span of 11 bases. Per germline, CDR1 MNHNS and CDR2 SASEGT. The CDR3 runs 15 residues. The source of the sample is a study of beta chain features in type 1 diabetes. The entirety of the isolated RNA underwent reverse transcription, so expressed TCRB transcripts were sequenced. Produced via immunoSEQ multiplex PCR; TCRdb's table is partial and in-frame only. Of around 44,000 clones in the sample, just over 50% were seen once. The sequenced sample consisted of Tregs from blood. V and J are TRBV6-1 and TRBJ2-1; the D gene is possibly TRBD1 (5 bases). The clonotype was recovered from a woman between 18 and 29 years old in good health. As DNA, the CDR3 is TGTGCCAGCAGTGAAGGACAGACCAGATACAATGAGCAGTTCTTC. It translates to CASSEGQTRYNEQFF.